The following is a T cell receptor beta chain sequence with its context. Germline CDR1 reads MDHEN; CDR2 reads SYDVKM. CDR3 length equals 15 residues. Trimming at V came to 6 bases and at J to 2 bases, leaving 7 bases not matched to a gene. This sample stems from a study of blood T cell repertoires in COVID-19. On the study more broadly: PBMCs, B-cell-depleted T cells, or T cells were the source of the cDNA or gDNA that made up the material.

Original methodology: Reference gene primers were amplified, and this amplification served to estimate nucleated cell counts. Here immunoSEQ multiplex PCR was the method, and the copy in TCRdb shows in-frame clones only, minus some. V and J calls and clone size come straight from that table; D and trimming were deduced from the DNA. Among over 100,000 clones, around four fifths were seen once, and the ten largest hold 15% to 20%. Sequenced input: peripheral blood. The chain uses TRBV28 and TRBJ1-5, with 7 bases fitting TRBD1. This clonotype originated in a man between 60 and 70 years old with active or convalescent COVID-19. The CDR3 bases are TGTGCCAGCAGAGGGCAGGGGGTTCGCAATCAGCCCCAGCATTTT. Residues: CASRGQGVRNQPQHF.